Sequencing of this T cell receptor (beta chain) was carried out in a study of blood T cell repertoires in COVID-19. Background on the study: COVID-19 samples from acute and convalescent phases originated in the United States, Italy and Spain. T cells, B-cell-depleted T cells, or PBMCs provided the cDNA or gDNA that served as material.

CDR3 length: 13 residues. Germline values: CDR1 LNHDA, CDR2 SQIVND (reference sequence). V lost 9 bases and J lost 8; bases outside the gene matches: 11. In the original processing: Amplification with reference gene primers provided the estimates of nucleated cell counts. Here immunoSEQ multiplex PCR was the method, and the copy in TCRdb shows in-frame clones only, minus some. D and trimming were read from the DNA, whereas the V and J calls and clone size are those reported in that table. This sample has about 220,000 clones, with 70% to 85% found just once. The table lists this clone with a count of one.

The sequence was collected from a man aged 40-50 years who had recovered from COVID-19. The sample consisted of peripheral blood. The chain combines TRBV19 with TRBJ1-2; 8 nucleotides match TRBD1. CDR3 nucleotide sequence: TGTGCCAGCCGACCCGGGACAGGAAAAGGCTACACCTTC. Protein: CASRPGTGKGYTF. The variable domain in full, completed from reference TRBV19 and TRBJ1-2, reads DGGITQSPKYLFRKEGQNVTLSCEQNLNHDAMYWYRQDPGQGLRLIYYSQIVNDFQKGDIAEGYSVSREKKESFPLTVTSAQKNPTAFYLCASRPGTGKGYTFGSGTRLTVV.